This TCR beta chain was retrieved from a study of identical twins. Study-level results: Conclusions were drawn cross-sectionally by statistical analysis, without following the same donors. Low generation-probability sequences were in excess among twin-shared out-of-frame alpha sequences.

CDR1 SGHRS and CDR2 YFSETQ come from the germline V gene. V was clipped by 4 bases and J by 10 bases; unmatched bases: 4. This CDR3 is 14 amino acids long. A universal primer site was added by template switching, and unique molecular identifiers were carried by the cDNA. Using its own MiXCR run on the 5' RACE reads, TCRdb lists one record per CDR3 protein. The data hold hundreds of thousands of distinct CDR3 sequences, with about 7.5% observed a single time. At least ten counts were recorded for this clonotype. No antigen is known for it. The same sample was also used in a study of yellow fever vaccine responses in identical twins.

Sequencing input: memory (CD45RO+) T cells sorted from blood. The chain recombines TRBV5-1 with TRBJ2-1; 14 bases line up with TRBD2. The receptor's source is a woman younger than 30 in good health. The chain's CDR3 is CASSGGLAGGEQFF. In DNA, the CDR3 is TGCGCCAGCAGCGGCGGACTAGCGGGAGGAGAGCAGTTCTTC.